These 23 T cell receptor beta chains originate from one sample sequenced in a study of blood T cell repertoires in COVID-19. TCRdb's copy holds only in-frame clones and misses some; the assay was immunoSEQ multiplex PCR. The table shows 200,000 to 250,000 clones, with 70% to 85% occurring only once. The material sequenced was peripheral blood. The receptors come from a woman older than 75 with acute or convalescent COVID-19.

This clone was detected once. This specimen includes other DNA sequences encoding the same CDR3. The genes are TRBV27 and TRBJ1-1; tentative D call: TRBD1 (5 bases). V lost 0 bases, J lost 1 base, and 9 bases lay in between. Per germline, CDR1 MNHEY and CDR2 SMNVEV (reference sequence). The CDR3 extends over 15 amino acids. CDR3 in amino acids: CASSLSRQGNTEAFF. The CDR3 DNA reads TGTGCCAGCAGTTTATCGAGGCAGGGGAACACTGAAGCTTTCTTT.

On this clone itself: At one end the junction does not follow the germline gene, possibly because of a read error. V usage is TRBV24-1 and J usage is TRBJ2-1; 7 bases align to TRBD2. The germline CDR1 and CDR2 sequences are KGHDR and SFDVKD. The CDR3 runs 15 residues. The CDR3 DNA follows: TGTGCCCCCAGTGATAGAGTGGGAGGGGCGAATGAGCAGTTCTTC. Encoded protein: CAPSDRVGGANEQFF.

The chain couples TRBV19 to TRBJ1-1, with D uncertain. Looked up from germline, CDR1 is LNHDA and CDR2 is SQIVND (reference sequence). CDR3 length equals 15 residues. Between the trimmed V and J ends, which lost 3 bases and 1 base, there was a span of 12 bases. The CDR3 DNA reads TGTGCCAGTAGTATGGAGGGTGCTGGGAACACTGAAGCTTTCTTT. As protein: CASSMEGAGNTEAFF. The full variable domain, its missing parts supplied by reference TRBV19 and TRBJ1-1, is DGGITQSPKYLFRKEGQNVTLSCEQNLNHDAMYWYRQDPGQGLRLIYYSQIVNDFQKGDIAEGYSVSREKKESFPLTVTSAQKNPTAFYLCASSMEGAGNTEAFFGQGTRLTVV.

This chain joins TRBV7-2 and TRBJ2-1; 8 nucleotides align to TRBD2. CDR3 length: 15 residues. Losses at the gene ends were 2 bases for V and 8 bases for J; bases not matched to a gene: 8. Germline assignment: CDR1 SGHTA and CDR2 FQGNSA. The CDR3: CASSLLASGLDEQFF. CDR3 DNA sequence: TGTGCCAGCAGCTTATTGGCTAGCGGGCTCGATGAGCAGTTCTTC.

This chain joins TRBV6-2 or TRBV6-3 and TRBJ1-3; 8 nucleotides agree with TRBD1. The CDR3 runs 17 residues. From germline, CDR1 is MNHEY and CDR2 SVGEGT. Trimming took 2 bases from V and 2 from J; bases not matched to a gene: 8. The CDR3 DNA sequence: TGTGCCAGCAGTTACCAGCGAAGGACAGGGACTGGAAACACCATATATTTT. Encoded protein: CASSYQRRTGTGNTIYF.

The chain's CDR3 is CAISDFRVKYF. In nucleotides, the CDR3 is TGTGCCATCAGTGACTTCCGGGTCAAGTACTTC. The chain uses TRBV10-3 and TRBJ2-7; D is unresolved. CDR1 is ENHRY, CDR2 SYGVKD, per germline. CDR3 length: 11 residues. V dropped 3 bases and J dropped 11 bases, with 11 bases sitting between them.

J is TRBJ2-3 and V is TRBV7-3; D gene ambiguous. CDR1 and CDR2 (germline): SGHTA, FQGTGA. The CDR3 is made up of 13 amino acids. Trimming pared 3 bases from V and 0 bases from J, leaving 4 bases between. The CDR3 region has the DNA TGTGCCAGCAGCTTCTCGAGCACAGATACGCAGTATTTT. Translation: CASSFSSTDTQYF.

The V and J genes are TRBV5-1 and TRBJ2-7; D ambiguous. The CDR3 totals 14 residues. V lost 4 bases, J lost 0 bases, and 11 bases lay in between. CDR1 is SGHRS, CDR2 YFSETQ, per germline. CDR3 bases: TGCGCCAGCAGCGTGGGTAAGAGCTCCTACGAGCAGTACTTC. Protein product: CASSVGKSSYEQYF.

The table lists this clone with a few counts. This chain links TRBV9 with TRBJ2-2; 9 nucleotides agree with TRBD1. The CDR3 spans 17 residues. Germline V CDR1 and CDR2: SGDLS, YYNGEE. V was clipped by 3 bases and J by 2 bases; unmatched bases: 8. The CDR3 here is CASSARAGQGNTGELFF. CDR3 nucleotides: TGTGCCAGCAGCGCTCGGGCGGGACAGGGCAACACCGGGGAGCTGTTTTTT. Full variable domain (remainder filled in from reference TRBV9 and TRBJ2-2): DSGVTQTPKHLITATGQRVTLRCSPRSGDLSVYWYQQSLDQGLQFLIQYYNGEERAKGNILERFSAQQFPDLHSELNLSSLELGDSALYFCASSARAGQGNTGELFFGEGSRLTVL.

The chain is built from TRBV9 and TRBJ2-5; 14 bases align to TRBD2. The CDR3 covers 17 residues. The V segment lost 3 bases and the J segment 2 bases; nucleotides outside the gene matches: 6. The germline V gene encodes CDR1 SGDLS and CDR2 YYNGEE. CDR3 sequence: CASSEGTSGGLQETQYF. CDR3 DNA: TGTGCCAGCAGCGAGGGGACTAGCGGGGGCCTGCAAGAGACCCAGTACTTC.

This clone occurred once. This chain connects TRBV5-1 to TRBJ1-2, with TRBD1 matching 7 bases. Germline lookup yields CDR1 SGHRS and CDR2 YFSETQ. The CDR3 consists of 13 residues. V trimming: 2 bases; J trimming: 3 bases; junction bases outside the gene matches: 1. CDR3 DNA sequence: TGCGCCAGCAGCTTCGGGACAGACTATGGCTACACCTTC. This sequence encodes CASSFGTDYGYTF.

V is TRBV7-2 and J is TRBJ2-7; TRBD1 agrees at 7 bases. Germline V CDR1 and CDR2: SGHTA, FQGNSA. CDR3 size: 14 residues. Germline trimming cut 5 bases from V and 2 bases from J; bases unmatched to any gene: 6. The CDR3 protein is CASSPGGSTYEQYF. The CDR3 DNA sequence: TGTGCCAGCAGCCCAGGGGGTTCGACCTACGAGCAGTACTTC.

J is TRBJ2-1 and V is TRBV28; the match to TRBD1 covers 9 bases. CDR1 is MDHEN, CDR2 SYDVKM, per germline. This CDR3 has 15 residues. Trimming at V came to 4 bases and at J to 7 bases, leaving 8 bases not matched to a gene. CDR3 sequence (DNA): TGTGCCAGCAGTTCGGGACAGGGAGGAAGAAATGAGCAGTTCTTC. Protein: CASSSGQGGRNEQFF.

The chain uses TRBV5-5 and TRBJ2-2, with 7 nucleotides matching TRBD2. The CDR3 has 15 residues. With 0 bases clipped from V and 3 bases from J, the junction kept 2 bases outside the gene matches. In germline, CDR1 is SGHKS, CDR2 YYEKEE (reference sequence). For the CDR3, the DNA is TGTGCCAGCAGCTTGGGGCTAGCGGACACCGGGGAGCTGTTTTTT. Protein product: CASSLGLADTGELFF.

About this clone: One end of the junction is discordant with germline, which a read error may explain. Other DNA sequences within the sample encode an identical CDR3. In DNA form, the CDR3 reads TGCGCCAGCAGTCAACACCCCGGGACTAGCGGGGTGACCGGGGAGCTGTTTTTT. Its protein product is CASSQHPGTSGVTGELFF. The rearrangement joins TRBV6-6 to TRBJ2-2, with 13 bases matching TRBD2. The CDR3 contains 18 residues. Per the germline V gene, CDR1 is MNHNY and CDR2 is SVGAGI (reference sequence).

The sample holds one count of this clone. CDR3: CASTRDVRMMNTEAFF. Written as DNA, the CDR3 is TGTGCCAGTACCAGGGATGTCCGTATGATGAACACTGAAGCTTTCTTT. The chain joins TRBV7-2 to TRBJ1-1; D is perhaps TRBD1 (5 bases). This CDR3 is 16 amino acids long. Trimming removed 9 bases from V and 0 bases from J, with 20 bases in between. Germline V gene data show CDR1 as SGHTA and CDR2 as FQGNSA. Combining the CDR3 with reference TRBV7-2 and TRBJ1-1 gives the whole variable domain GAGVSQSPSNKVTEKGKDVELRCDPISGHTALYWYRQSLGQGLEFLIYFQGNSAPDKSGLPSDRFSAERTGGSVSTLTIQRTQQEDSAVYLCASTRDVRMMNTEAFFGQGTRLTVV.

This rearrangement joins TRBV6-5 to TRBJ1-5; 9 bases fit TRBD1. This CDR3 is 15 amino acids long. V shed 7 bases, J shed 6 bases, and the junction held 10 bases outside the gene matches. Germline values: CDR1 MNHEY, CDR2 SVGAGI. The CDR3: CASTSDRGRTQPQHF. CDR3 coding DNA: TGTGCCAGCACTTCGGACAGGGGTCGGACTCAGCCCCAGCATTTT.

This clone was counted many times. The J gene is TRBJ1-2, the V gene TRBV27; tentatively, D is TRBD1 (5 bases). The CDR3 runs 12 residues. Trimming stripped 6 bases from V and 2 bases from J, with 7 bases between. Germline-derived CDR1 and CDR2 are MNHEY and SMNVEV (reference sequence). The CDR3 protein is CASSKGNYGYTF. CDR3 in DNA: TGTGCCAGCAGCAAGGGGAACTATGGCTACACCTTC.

J is TRBJ2-1 and V is TRBV6-5; TRBD2 might be the D (5 bases). Germline CDR1 reads MNHEY; CDR2 reads SVGAGI. The CDR3 covers 13 residues. Trimming removed 6 bases at V and 2 bases at J, with 8 bases between. The DNA of the CDR3 is TGTGCCAGCAGGGGGAGTACCTACAATGAGCAGTTCTTC. Translating gives CASRGSTYNEQFF.

This clone was detected once. The J gene is TRBJ1-5, the V gene TRBV28; TRBD1 matches 8 bases. J gave up 6 bases and V 5 bases, and 9 bases lay outside the gene matches. There are 15 residues in the CDR3. Per germline, CDR1 MDHEN and CDR2 SYDVKM. The chain's CDR3 is CASSKEQGAGQPQHF. The CDR3 DNA follows: TGTGCCAGCAGTAAAGAGCAGGGGGCAGGTCAGCCCCAGCATTTT.

J is TRBJ1-2 and V is TRBV30; D is possibly TRBD1 (6 bases). The CDR3 runs to 14 residues. Germline CDR1 reads GTSNPN; CDR2 reads SVGIG (reference sequence). Trimming stripped 0 bases from V and 4 bases from J, with 12 bases between. The CDR3 sequence: CAWSVQAGAYGYTF. The CDR3 DNA reads as TGTGCCTGGAGTGTACAAGCAGGGGCCTATGGCTACACCTTC.

On this clone: This sample includes further DNA sequences coding for the same CDR3. J is TRBJ2-3 and V is TRBV9, with 11 bases identical to TRBD2. Per germline, CDR1 SGDLS and CDR2 YYNGEE. After removal of 6 bases from V and 2 bases from J, the junction contained 8 bases not matched to a gene. The CDR3 has 16 residues. CDR3 coding DNA: TGTGCCAGCACGAGAATAGCGGGGGGGCCCACAGATACGCAGTATTTT. Translating it yields CASTRIAGGPTDTQYF.

This clone has more than one count but fewer than ten. This sequence joins TRBV4-1 and TRBJ1-1; no reliable D call. Trimming pared 3 bases from V and 4 bases from J, leaving 27 bases between. The CDR3 is made up of 19 amino acids. Germline V gene lookup returns CDR1 MGHRA and CDR2 YSYEKL. The CDR3: CASSHNSLRGRRVGTEAFF. In DNA form, the CDR3 reads TGCGCCAGCAGCCATAATTCTCTGCGCGGGCGGAGGGTCGGCACTGAAGCTTTCTTT.